This T cell receptor (beta chain) was sequenced for a study of blood T cell repertoires in COVID-19. About the research overall: Spain, Italy and the United States supplied samples that represented acute and convalescent COVID-19. Sources were T cells, B-cell-depleted T cells, or PBMCs; the material itself was cDNA or gDNA.

Per the authors' pipeline: Estimated nucleated cell counts came from reference gene primer amplification. Measured with immunoSEQ multiplex PCR; TCRdb has only the in-frame clones, and not every one. V and J calls and clone size are given by that table; D and trimming were obtained from the DNA. The repertoire holds approximately 47,000 clones, with approximately 90% as singletons. While infection was still active, Seattle patients were enrolled and then followed longitudinally. The CDR3 consists of 15 residues. Germline V gene sequence: CDR1 LNHDA, CDR2 SQIVND (reference sequence). V was pared by 3 bases and J by 10 bases, with 9 bases of the junction left unmatched.

The chain employs TRBV19 and TRBJ2-1; 10 positions agree with TRBD2. The sequence was obtained from an elderly woman with COVID-19, enrolled during active disease. The source material was peripheral blood. The CDR3 loop reads CASSITLAGNLEQFF. CDR3 bases: TGTGCCAGTAGTATCACACTAGCGGGGAATCTAGAGCAGTTCTTC.